The entry below describes one T cell receptor beta chain. As yet, its antigen is unknown. This sample stems from a study of OX40 agonist ivuxolimab in advanced cancers. Study results and caveats: In a subset of nonresponders, normalized T-cell clonal expansion was also low.

Clones were read by immunoSEQ multiplex PCR, and TCRdb kept only the in-frame ones, dropping some. The profile covers 66,000 or so clones, with 80% to 85% appearing a single time and 4.4% taken by the ten largest. The germline CDR1 and CDR2 sequences are SGHVS and FQNEAQ. V was shortened by 3 bases and J by 5 bases, with 8 bases between the two germline ends. The length of the CDR3 is 13 residues. The rearrangement uses TRBV7-8 and TRBJ1-5; D is possibly TRBD1 (6 bases). This sample comprised CD4+ or CD8+ T cells sorted from blood, obtained in a trial of the OX40 agonist ivuxolimab. The receptor was isolated from an adult with an advanced solid tumor such as melanoma, head and neck, liver or kidney cancer. In DNA form, the CDR3 reads TGTGCCAGCAGCTTCAGGGGTGATCAGCCCCAGCATTTT. Amino acid sequence: CASSFRGDQPQHF.